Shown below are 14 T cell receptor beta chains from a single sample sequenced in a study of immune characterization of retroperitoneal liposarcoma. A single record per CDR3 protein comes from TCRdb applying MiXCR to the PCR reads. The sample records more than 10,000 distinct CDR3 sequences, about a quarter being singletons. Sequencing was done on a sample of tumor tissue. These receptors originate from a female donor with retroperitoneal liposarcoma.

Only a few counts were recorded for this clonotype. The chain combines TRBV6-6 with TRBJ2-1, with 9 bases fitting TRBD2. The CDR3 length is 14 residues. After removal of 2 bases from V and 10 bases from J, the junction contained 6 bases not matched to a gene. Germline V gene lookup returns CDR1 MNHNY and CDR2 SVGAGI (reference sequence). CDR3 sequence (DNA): TGTGCCAGCAGTTACGGGACTAGCTTCTACGAGCAGTTCTTC. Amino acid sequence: CASSYGTSFYEQFF.

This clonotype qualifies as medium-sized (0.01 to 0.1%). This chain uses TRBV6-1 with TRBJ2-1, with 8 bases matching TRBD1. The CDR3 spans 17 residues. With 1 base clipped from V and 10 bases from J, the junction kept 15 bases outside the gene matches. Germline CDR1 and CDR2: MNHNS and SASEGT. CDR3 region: CASSEEGHRQGMDEQFF. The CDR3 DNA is TGTGCCAGCAGTGAAGAAGGCCATAGACAGGGGATGGACGAGCAGTTCTTC.

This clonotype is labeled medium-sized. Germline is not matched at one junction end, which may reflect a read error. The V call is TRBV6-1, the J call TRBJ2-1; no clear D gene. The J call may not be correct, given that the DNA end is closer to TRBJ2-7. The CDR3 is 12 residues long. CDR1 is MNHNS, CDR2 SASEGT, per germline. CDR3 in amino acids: CASSERPYEQYF. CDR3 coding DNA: TGTGCCAGCAGTGAAAGACCCTATGAGCAGTACTTC.

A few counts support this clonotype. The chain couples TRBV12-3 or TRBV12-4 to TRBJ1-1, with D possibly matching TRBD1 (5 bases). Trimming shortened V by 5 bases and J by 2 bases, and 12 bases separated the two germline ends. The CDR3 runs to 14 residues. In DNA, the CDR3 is TGTGCCAGCAGTGCCCGGGACGACAACACTGAAGCTTTCTTT. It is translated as CASSARDDNTEAFF.

The CDR3 coding sequence is TGTCCACCCTTTCTCGGGACTAGCGGGAGTGGGGAGCAGTTCTTC. This gives the protein CPPFLGTSGSGEQFF. The chain joins TRBV12-3 or TRBV12-4 to TRBJ2-1, with 14 bases identical to TRBD2. The CDR3 runs 15 residues.

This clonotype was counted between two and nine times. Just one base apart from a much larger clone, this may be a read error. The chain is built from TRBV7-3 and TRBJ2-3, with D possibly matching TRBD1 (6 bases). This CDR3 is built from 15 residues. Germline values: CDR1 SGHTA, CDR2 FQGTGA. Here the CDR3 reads CASSFDSGGTGTQYF. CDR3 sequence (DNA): TGTGCCAGCAGCTTTGACAGTGGGGGCACAGGTACGCAGTATTTT.

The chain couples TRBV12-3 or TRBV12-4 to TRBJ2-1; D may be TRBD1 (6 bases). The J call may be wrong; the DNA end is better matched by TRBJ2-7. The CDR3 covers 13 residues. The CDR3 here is CASRPRTDNEQYF. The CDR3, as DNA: TGTGCCAGCAGGCCGAGGACAGACAATGAGCAGTACTTC.

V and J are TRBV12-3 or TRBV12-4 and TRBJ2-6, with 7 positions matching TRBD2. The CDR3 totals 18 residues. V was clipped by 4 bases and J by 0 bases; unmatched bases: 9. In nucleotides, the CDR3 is TGTGCCAGCAGTTCCCGGGACTACGGTATCTCTGGGGCCAACGTCCTGACTTTC. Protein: CASSSRDYGISGANVLTF.

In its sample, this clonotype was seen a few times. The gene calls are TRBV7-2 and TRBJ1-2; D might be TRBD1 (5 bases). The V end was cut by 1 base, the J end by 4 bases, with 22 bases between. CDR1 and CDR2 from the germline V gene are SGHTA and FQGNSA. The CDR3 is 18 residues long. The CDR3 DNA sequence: TGTGCCAGCAGCTTAGTGGGGCAAGGGAGCCCTTCTAGCTATGGCTACACCTTC. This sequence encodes CASSLVGQGSPSSYGYTF.

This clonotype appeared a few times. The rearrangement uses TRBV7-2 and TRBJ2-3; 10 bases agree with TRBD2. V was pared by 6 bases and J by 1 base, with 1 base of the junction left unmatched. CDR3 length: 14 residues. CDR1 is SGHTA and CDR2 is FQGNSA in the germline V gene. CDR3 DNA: TGTGCCAGCAGAAGCGGGAGGGGCACAGATACGCAGTATTTT. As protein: CASRSGRGTDTQYF.

CDR3: CASSQPSGLSYEQYF. As DNA, the CDR3 is TGTGCCAGCAGTCAGCCTAGCGGTTTATCCTACGAGCAGTACTTC. J is TRBJ2-3 and V is TRBV6-6; TRBD2 matches at 7 bases. The J call may be mistaken, given a closer DNA end match to TRBJ2-7. The CDR3 sequence is 15 residues long. CDR1 and CDR2 (germline): MNHNY, SVGAGI (reference sequence).

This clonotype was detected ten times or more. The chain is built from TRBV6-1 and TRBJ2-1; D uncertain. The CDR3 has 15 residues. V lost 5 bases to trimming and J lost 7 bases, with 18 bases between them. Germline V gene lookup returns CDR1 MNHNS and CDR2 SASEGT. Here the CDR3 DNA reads TGTGCCAGCAGTTGGGGAACCAAGGCTAGGAATGAGCAGTTCTTC. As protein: CASSWGTKARNEQFF.

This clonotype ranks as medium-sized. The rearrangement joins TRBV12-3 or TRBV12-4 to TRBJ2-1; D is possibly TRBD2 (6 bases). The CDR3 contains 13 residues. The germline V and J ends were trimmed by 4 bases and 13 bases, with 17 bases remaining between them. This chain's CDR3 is CASSSYIAGGQFF. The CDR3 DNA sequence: TGTGCCAGCAGTTCCTACATAGCCGGGGGTCAGTTCTTC.

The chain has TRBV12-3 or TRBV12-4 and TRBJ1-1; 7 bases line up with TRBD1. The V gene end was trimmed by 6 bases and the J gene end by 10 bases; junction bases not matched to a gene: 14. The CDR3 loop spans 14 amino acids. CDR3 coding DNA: TGTGCCAGCAGCCGAAGTACAGGGGAGAGGTTAGCTTTCTTT. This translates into CASSRSTGERLAFF.